This TCR beta chain appears in the sequencing data of a study of T cell responses to AZD1222 COVID-19 vaccine. Study-level findings and limits: Baseline seropositivity characterized only a handful of AZD1222 recipients. A mostly white British donor set with more females was recruited, and clonal diversity was possibly underestimated. Across spike, vaccine-associated CD4 TCRs were found, dominant at 160-218 and 743-854.

Of note for this clone: Its antigen is still unknown.

Repertoires were generated with immunoSEQ multiplex PCR, while TCRdb's copy carries only in-frame clones and drops some. Of roughly 80,000 clones detected, about nine tenths appear once; the ten largest clones hold 2.5% to 4%. This CDR3 is 15 amino acids long. Trimming removed 2 bases at V and 4 bases at J, with 15 bases between. Germline lookup yields CDR1 SGHRS and CDR2 YFSETQ. This clonotype was sampled from an adult who received the AZD1222 COVID-19 vaccine. The gene calls are TRBV5-1 and TRBJ1-1, with D tentatively TRBD1 (5 bases). The input for sequencing was peripheral blood, taken 28 days after the second AZD1222 dose. The CDR3 is CASSFGPFRGTEAFF. CDR3 coding DNA: TGCGCCAGCAGCTTTGGACCCTTTAGGGGCACTGAAGCTTTCTTT.